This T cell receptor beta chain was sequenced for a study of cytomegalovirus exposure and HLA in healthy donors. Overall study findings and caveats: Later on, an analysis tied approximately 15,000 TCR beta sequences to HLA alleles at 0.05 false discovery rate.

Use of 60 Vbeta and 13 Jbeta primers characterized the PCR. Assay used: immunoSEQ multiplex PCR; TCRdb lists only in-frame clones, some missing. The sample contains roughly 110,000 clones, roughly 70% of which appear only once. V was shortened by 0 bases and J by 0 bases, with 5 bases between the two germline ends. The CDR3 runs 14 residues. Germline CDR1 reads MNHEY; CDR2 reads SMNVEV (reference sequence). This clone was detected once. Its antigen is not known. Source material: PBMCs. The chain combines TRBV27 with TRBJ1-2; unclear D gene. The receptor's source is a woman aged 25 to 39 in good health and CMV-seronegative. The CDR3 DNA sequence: TGTGCCAGCAGTTTATCTGCAGCTAACTATGGCTACACCTTC. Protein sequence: CASSLSAANYGYTF.